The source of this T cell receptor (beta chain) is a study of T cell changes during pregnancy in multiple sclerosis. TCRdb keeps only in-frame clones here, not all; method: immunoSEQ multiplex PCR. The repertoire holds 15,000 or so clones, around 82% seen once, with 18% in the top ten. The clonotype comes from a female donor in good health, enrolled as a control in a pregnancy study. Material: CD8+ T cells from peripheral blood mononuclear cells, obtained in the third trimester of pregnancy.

This CDR3 is CASSAWTGGNTEAFF. The DNA for the CDR3 is TGTGCCAGCAGCGCCTGGACAGGGGGTAACACTGAAGCTTTCTTT. The chain combines TRBV7-9 with TRBJ1-1; 10 positions agree with TRBD1. Germline V gene data show CDR1 as SEHNR and CDR2 as FQNEAQ (reference sequence). Trimming cost V 5 bases and J 2 bases; bases outside gene matches: 5. The CDR3 consists of 15 residues.